This T cell receptor (beta chain) was retrieved from a study of shared T cell receptors in the human thymus. The germline V gene encodes CDR1 LGHNA and CDR2 YSLEER. V lost 4 bases, J lost 3 bases, and 15 bases lay in between. The CDR3 contains 16 residues. Profiled with immunoSEQ multiplex PCR; TCRdb holds only in-frame clones, not every one. The sample has more than 550,000 clones, roughly 86% seen once; the top ten hold approximately 0.0097%. This same sample was also part of a study on human thymus T cells. That work contributes: Donors were healthy Finnish babies undergoing corrective operations for congenital heart defects. Resections that were taken during corrective heart surgery supplied the thymus tissue.

The receptor's source is a boy in the first two years of life with a congenital heart defect. The sequenced sample consisted of thymocytes. The chain links TRBV4-3 to TRBJ2-2, with D tentatively TRBD2 (7 bases). The CDR3 coding sequence is TGCGCCAGCAGCCGTAAGGGGGGAGGGGACACCGGGGAGCTGTTTTTT. It codes for CASSRKGGGDTGELFF.